The 17 T cell receptor beta chains listed next were all sequenced from one sample in a study of regulatory T cells in long-lasting Graves disease. The time point is: newly diagnosed GD, antithyroid drugs for less than 3 months. The TCR library was made from RNA that had been extracted from PBMCs in TRIzol. Assembly of TCR beta libraries relied on iRepertoire HTBI primers together with Arm-PCR of CDR3 regions. MiXCR, run by TCRdb on the multiplex PCR reads, gives a single entry per CDR3 protein. In the table there are some 250,000 distinct CDR3 sequences, 18% of which are singletons. These data are also associated with another study on T cells in Graves' hyperthyroidism and ophthalmopathy.

The sequencing here drew on peripheral blood mononuclear cells (PBMCs), taken at new diagnosis, from a patient treated with antithyroid drugs. These receptors all stem from a woman in her thirties with Graves disease.

The chain uses TRBV4-1 and TRBJ1-5, with no clear D. Between the trimmed V and J ends, which lost 0 bases and 2 bases, there was a span of 17 bases. Germline loops: CDR1 MGHRA, CDR2 YSYEKL. This CDR3 is 18 amino acids long. CDR3 DNA: TGCGCCAGCAGCCAAGAGGGGAAGTGGGATGATGGCAATCAGCCCCAGCATTTT. Protein: CASSQEGKWDDGNQPQHF.

This clonotype has at least ten counts. The chain carries TRBV5-6 and TRBJ1-5, with unresolved D. CDR3 length equals 13 residues. Germline CDR1 reads SGHDT; CDR2 reads YYEEEE. The ends were cut back, 4 bases at V and 2 bases at J, with 7 bases in the middle. Here the CDR3 DNA reads TGTGCCAGCAGCCATAGGGGCAATCAGCCCCAGCATTTT. Translating it yields CASSHRGNQPQHF.

This clonotype occurred a few times. Given a much more abundant clone one base away, this may be a read error. The chain combines TRBV11-2 with TRBJ1-5; 7 bases align to TRBD1. This CDR3 region has 13 residues. The germline V gene encodes CDR1 SGHAT and CDR2 FQNNGV. CDR3 residues: CTSSSTGYQPQHF. CDR3 nucleotide sequence: TGTACCAGCAGCTCGACAGGGTATCAGCCCCAGCATTTT.

This clonotype was counted ten times or more. This chain connects TRBV6-1 to TRBJ1-5; D is unresolved. CDR3 length equals 13 residues. The germline V gene encodes CDR1 MNHNS and CDR2 SASEGT. V lost 3 bases to trimming and J lost 9 bases, with 12 bases between them. CDR3 sequence (DNA): TGTGCCAGCAGTGACGGGGATCTTTGGCCCCAGCATTTT. Translated, it gives CASSDGDLWPQHF.

This clonotype has at least ten counts. The chain employs TRBV2 and TRBJ2-1; possibly TRBD1 for D (6 bases). Germline V gene lookup returns CDR1 SNHLY and CDR2 FYNNEI. V lost 4 bases and J 0 bases, leaving 7 bases between the germline ends. This CDR3 region has 14 residues. The CDR3 DNA follows: TGTGCCAGCAGTGTGGACAGCTCCTACAATGAGCAGTTCTTC. Protein: CASSVDSSYNEQFF. Variable domain in full (rest from reference TRBV2 and TRBJ2-1): EPEVTQTPSHQVTQMGQEVILRCVPISNHLYFYWYRQILGQKVEFLVSFYNNEISEKSEIFDDQFSVERPDGSNFTLKIRSTKLEDSAMYFCASSVDSSYNEQFFGPGTRLTVL.

J is TRBJ1-1 and V is TRBV9; unclear D gene. V was pared by 4 bases and J by 6 bases, with 16 bases between. Germline V gene lookup returns CDR1 SGDLS and CDR2 YYNGEE. The CDR3 is 14 residues long. CDR3 amino acids: CASSPNPGRAEAFF. The CDR3 coding sequence is TGTGCCAGCAGCCCCAACCCTGGAAGGGCTGAAGCTTTCTTT.

This clonotype was seen ten or more times. The V and J genes are TRBV20-1 and TRBJ1-1; 8 nucleotides align to TRBD1. Germline V gene data show CDR1 as DFQATT and CDR2 as SNEGSKA (reference sequence). J was trimmed by 11 bases and V by 0 bases; bases with no gene match: 11. There are 14 residues in the CDR3. The CDR3 DNA is TGCAGTGCTAGAGATGCTCGGGACAGGACTTGGGCTTTCTTT. Encoded protein: CSARDARDRTWAFF.

The table lists this clonotype with many counts. The chain employs TRBV18 and TRBJ2-7; D remains unclear. CDR3 size: 14 residues. CDR1 and CDR2 (germline): KGHSH, LQKENI. Between the trimmed V and J ends, which lost 2 bases and 2 bases, there was a span of 10 bases. The CDR3 spells CASSPSAVTYEQYF. The CDR3 coding sequence is TGTGCCAGCTCACCATCGGCGGTTACCTACGAGCAGTACTTC.

This clonotype was seen at least ten times. The chain couples TRBV18 to TRBJ2-1; possibly TRBD2 for D (5 bases). Germline values: CDR1 KGHSH, CDR2 LQKENI. V was shortened by 2 bases and J by 2 bases, with 10 bases between the two germline ends. This CDR3 is built from 15 residues. CDR3 in DNA: TGTGCCAGCTCACCATTAGCGAGCACCTACAATGAGCAGTTCTTC. It yields the protein CASSPLASTYNEQFF.

The table lists this clonotype with many counts. The chain is built from TRBV5-1 and TRBJ1-4; unclear D gene. This CDR3 region has 15 residues. Trimming took off 5 bases at V and 4 bases at J, with 15 bases between the two ends. CDR1 is SGHRS and CDR2 is YFSETQ in the germline V gene. The CDR3 loop is CASSPEGGNNEKLFF. The CDR3 bases are TGCGCCAGCAGTCCCGAAGGCGGAAATAATGAAAAACTGTTTTTT. Full variable domain (missing parts from reference TRBV5-1 and TRBJ1-4): KAGVTQTPRYLIKTRGQQVTLSCSPISGHRSVSWYQQTPGQGLQFLFEYFSETQRNKGNFPGRFSGRQFSNSRSEMNVSTLELGDSALYLCASSPEGGNNEKLFFGSGTQLSVL.

In this sample, this clonotype turned up many times. The genes are TRBV12-3 or TRBV12-4 and TRBJ1-1, with D unresolved. CDR3 size: 14 residues. Trimming took 5 bases from V and 0 from J, leaving 10 bases between them. CDR3 in amino acids: CASSPSNMNTEAFF. CDR3 sequence (DNA): TGTGCCAGCAGTCCTAGCAACATGAACACTGAAGCTTTCTTT.

This clonotype was counted only a few times. The chain links TRBV9 to TRBJ2-7; 7 bases are a match to TRBD1. Germline CDR1 and CDR2: SGDLS and YYNGEE. The CDR3 covers 16 residues. V was clipped by 0 bases and J by 1 base; unmatched bases: 7. CDR3 sequence reads: CASSVEGTALSYEQYF. The DNA for the CDR3 is TGTGCCAGCAGCGTAGAAGGGACAGCGCTTTCCTACGAGCAGTACTTC.

This clonotype was recorded many times. The chain employs TRBV20-1 and TRBJ2-1, with 8 positions matching TRBD2. With V trimmed by 3 bases and J by 4 bases, 11 bases remained unmatched. CDR1 is DFQATT, CDR2 SNEGSKA, per germline (reference sequence). CDR3 length: 16 amino acids. The CDR3 is CSARGAGGRPYNEQFF. The DNA of the CDR3 is TGCAGTGCTAGGGGGGCGGGGGGCCGCCCATACAATGAGCAGTTCTTC.

The table lists this clonotype with many counts. J is TRBJ1-2 and V is TRBV3-1; 7 bases are a match to TRBD1. Losses at the gene ends were 5 bases for V and 4 bases for J; bases not matched to a gene: 7. Germline V gene lookup returns CDR1 LGHDT and CDR2 YNNKEL (reference sequence). CDR3 length equals 14 residues. The DNA for the CDR3 is TGTGCCAGCAGCTACCGAGCAGGGGGCTATGGCTACACCTTC. Translation: CASSYRAGGYGYTF.

This chain links TRBV3-1 with TRBJ1-6; tentatively, D is TRBD1 (6 bases). Germline loops: CDR1 LGHDT, CDR2 YNNKEL (reference sequence). V was trimmed by 1 base and J by 9 bases, leaving 13 bases between them. This CDR3 comprises 15 residues. CDR3 sequence (DNA): TGTGCCAGCAGCCAAGGGAACAGGGATAGTTCACCCCTCCACTTT. It yields the protein CASSQGNRDSSPLHF.

This clonotype occurred many times. J is TRBJ2-1 and V is TRBV12-3 or TRBV12-4; D is possibly TRBD1 (5 bases). The V end lost 6 bases, the J end lost 5 bases, and 8 bases lay between the germline ends. The CDR3 totals 12 residues. The CDR3 nucleotides are TGTGCCAGCAGGACAGTCAACAATGAGCAGTTCTTC. Translated: CASRTVNNEQFF.

This clonotype was picked up a small number of times. The chain has TRBV5-1 and TRBJ2-7; TRBD1 agrees at 7 bases. The V gene's germline CDR1 is SGHRS and CDR2 YFSETQ. The CDR3 loop spans 20 amino acids. J gave up 0 bases and V 4 bases, and 22 bases lay outside the gene matches. The CDR3 DNA reads as TGCGCCAGCAGCAGCACCCGGGACAGAGTGGGACCCCTGAGCTCCTACGAGCAGTACTTC. Amino acids: CASSSTRDRVGPLSSYEQYF.